Each of the 20 T cell receptor beta chains below was sequenced from the same sample in a study of technical replicates of blood from several donors. Method: immunoSEQ multiplex PCR; TCRdb's copy keeps in-frame clones and lacks some. This sample has tens of thousands of clones, with roughly 98% found just once. The sequenced sample was T cells isolated from PBMCs. These receptors were taken from a human donor in good health.

V and J are TRBV6-6 and TRBJ2-7; D ambiguous. V lost 4 bases and J 4 bases, leaving 5 bases between the germline ends. Germline lookup yields CDR1 MNHNY and CDR2 SVGAGI (reference sequence). The CDR3 sequence is 11 residues long. The CDR3 DNA is TGTGCCAGCAGTTCGACTTACGAGCAGTACTTC. Amino acids: CASSSTYEQYF.

The rearrangement joins TRBV9 to TRBJ2-1; D is perhaps TRBD1 (5 bases). The germline CDR1 and CDR2 sequences are SGDLS and YYNGEE. V was pared by 0 bases and J by 4 bases, with 8 bases between. The CDR3 has 14 amino acids. In DNA, the CDR3 is TGTGCCAGCAGCGTAGATCAGGGATACAATGAGCAGTTCTTC. Protein: CASSVDQGYNEQFF.

The V call is TRBV2, the J call TRBJ2-3, with TRBD2 as a possible D gene (5 bases). CDR3 length equals 14 residues. V shed 4 bases and J shed 1 base, with 9 bases lying between them. Germline CDR1 reads SNHLY; CDR2 reads FYNNEI. The CDR3 DNA is TGTGCCAGCAGTGGGGGAGTGCGCACAGATACGCAGTATTTT. The encoded protein is CASSGGVRTDTQYF. The full variable domain, in which reference TRBV2 and TRBJ2-3 provide the parts outside the CDR3, is EPEVTQTPSHQVTQMGQEVILRCVPISNHLYFYWYRQILGQKVEFLVSFYNNEISEKSEIFDDQFSVERPDGSNFTLKIRSTKLEDSAMYFCASSGGVRTDTQYFGPGTRLTVL.

CDR3 nucleotides: TGTGCCACCAGCAGAGATAGGGGTACTGGAAACACCATATATTTT. Protein: CATSRDRGTGNTIYF. The chain carries TRBV15 and TRBJ1-3, with D possibly matching TRBD1 (5 bases). Per the germline V gene, CDR1 is LNHNV and CDR2 is YYDKDF (reference sequence). The V and J ends lost 0 bases and 2 bases respectively, with 8 bases between them. The CDR3 has 15 amino acids.

This clone was detected once. The chain is built from TRBV10-3 and TRBJ2-3; possibly TRBD2 for D (5 bases). Trimming pared 2 bases from V and 3 bases from J, leaving 6 bases between. The germline gives CDR1 ENHRY, CDR2 SYGVKD. CDR3 length equals 13 residues. CDR3 coding DNA: TGTGCCATCAGTGAGGGAGGAACAGATACGCAGTATTTT. Amino acid sequence: CAISEGGTDTQYF.

V is TRBV21-1 and J is TRBJ2-2; TRBD2 is the table's D call, not checked against the DNA. TRBV21-1 constitutes a pseudogene. CDR3 length equals 16 residues. The chain's CDR3 is CASSNLLPRYTGELFF. The CDR3 nucleotides read TGTGCCAGCAGCAATCTGCTCCCCCGGTACACCGGGGAGCTGTTTTTT.

The V and J genes are TRBV2 and TRBJ2-3, with 12 positions matching TRBD2. This CDR3 region has 16 residues. J lost 1 base, V lost 6 bases, and 5 bases had no gene match. Germline V gives CDR1 SNHLY, CDR2 FYNNEI. The DNA for the CDR3 is TGTGCCAGCAGGGAAAGACTAGCGGGGGGCACAGATACGCAGTATTTT. As protein: CASRERLAGGTDTQYF. Using reference TRBV2 and TRBJ2-3 for the parts outside the CDR3, the full variable domain is EPEVTQTPSHQVTQMGQEVILRCVPISNHLYFYWYRQILGQKVEFLVSFYNNEISEKSEIFDDQFSVERPDGSNFTLKIRSTKLEDSAMYFCASRERLAGGTDTQYFGPGTRLTVL.

The chain combines TRBV18 with TRBJ1-1; D possibly corresponds to TRBD1 (6 bases). The CDR3 runs to 15 residues. The germline gives CDR1 KGHSH, CDR2 LQKENI. Trimming left V 2 bases short and J 2 bases short, with 12 bases between. The CDR3 coding sequence is TGTGCCAGCTCACCAATTTACAGGGCAAACACTGAAGCTTTCTTT. This codes for CASSPIYRANTEAFF.

J is TRBJ2-7 and V is TRBV12-5, with TRBD2 matching 10 bases. V shed 1 base, J shed 5 bases, and the junction held 2 bases outside the gene matches. The CDR3 runs to 14 residues. In germline, CDR1 is LGHNT, CDR2 FRNRAP. The CDR3 loop is CASGLGTSGDEQYF. The CDR3 DNA reads as TGTGCTAGTGGTTTGGGGACTAGCGGCGACGAGCAGTACTTC.

This rearrangement joins TRBV2 to TRBJ1-2, with D unresolved. The CDR3 totals 14 residues. Germline V gives CDR1 SNHLY, CDR2 FYNNEI. V lost 3 bases to trimming and J lost 8 bases, with 16 bases between them. The CDR3: CASSESHERWGYTF. DNA for the CDR3: TGTGCCAGCAGTGAGAGTCACGAACGGTGGGGCTACACCTTC.

The chain carries TRBV5-4 and TRBJ2-7, with TRBD1 identical over 9 bases. The CDR3 contains 14 residues. The germline gives CDR1 SGHNT, CDR2 YYREEE (reference sequence). With 4 bases clipped from V and 4 bases from J, the junction kept 6 bases outside the gene matches. DNA of the CDR3: TGTGCCAGCAGCGCCGGGACAGGGCTGTACGAGCAGTACTTC. This sequence encodes CASSAGTGLYEQYF.

V usage is TRBV6-6 and J usage is TRBJ1-5; a possible D gene is TRBD1 (6 bases). Germline V gene data show CDR1 as MNHNY and CDR2 as SVGAGI (reference sequence). The CDR3 extends over 15 amino acids. The germline V and J ends were trimmed by 6 bases and 6 bases, with 18 bases remaining between them. The CDR3 DNA sequence: TGTGCCAGCAGCCTATTAGGGGGATCGAGTCAGCCCCAGCATTTT. Translating it yields CASSLLGGSSQPQHF.

This sequence joins TRBV11-2 and TRBJ1-2; possible D gene TRBD1, 5 bases. The CDR3 length is 14 residues. Trimming pared 1 base from V and 2 bases from J, leaving 8 bases between. Germline CDR1 SGHAT, CDR2 FQNNGV. In DNA, the CDR3 is TGTGCCAGCAGCTTAGGGGGGGGAAACTATGGCTACACCTTC. Its protein is CASSLGGGNYGYTF.

The chain has TRBV6-5 and TRBJ1-1; D is uncertain. The V gene lost 8 bases and the J gene lost 1 base, with 5 bases spanning the gap. Germline lookup yields CDR1 MNHEY and CDR2 SVGAGI. This CDR3 spans 11 amino acids. CDR3 residues: CASRGNTEAFF. The DNA for the CDR3 is TGTGCCAGCCGGGGGAACACTGAAGCTTTCTTT.

This clone was observed a single time. This sequence joins TRBV7-3 and TRBJ2-3; TRBD1 might be the D (6 bases). The ends were cut back, 4 bases at V and 5 bases at J, with 10 bases in the middle. The CDR3 has 13 residues. Germline V CDR1 and CDR2: SGHTA, FQGTGA. CDR3 in DNA: TGTGCCAGCAGCTCGTACAGGGAAGATACGCAGTATTTT. Its protein product is CASSSYREDTQYF.

DNA of the CDR3: TGCAGCGTTGAAGAACGGAGGGCTGCCGGGGAGCTGTTTTTT. This sequence encodes CSVEERRAAGELFF. This chain uses TRBV29-1 with TRBJ2-2; maybe TRBD2 (6 bases). From germline, CDR1 is SQVTM and CDR2 ANQGSEA. Trimming shortened V by 0 bases and J by 6 bases, and 11 bases separated the two germline ends. The CDR3 spans 14 residues.

The chain combines TRBV27 with TRBJ2-5, with 8 bases aligning to TRBD2. The V segment lost 2 bases and the J segment 0 bases; nucleotides outside the gene matches: 2. Germline V gives CDR1 MNHEY, CDR2 SMNVEV (reference sequence). The CDR3 consists of 15 residues. The CDR3 DNA reads as TGTGCCAGCAGTTTAACACTAGCGGACCAAGAGACCCAGTACTTC. It is translated as CASSLTLADQETQYF.

This chain connects TRBV6-5 to TRBJ2-1; the match to TRBD2 covers 11 bases. The CDR3 contains 15 residues. The V and J ends lost 5 bases and 5 bases, in that order; junction bases with no gene match: 5. Germline lookup yields CDR1 MNHEY and CDR2 SVGAGI. The DNA for the CDR3 is TGTGCCAGCAGTACTAGCGGGAGAAGGAACAATGAGCAGTTCTTC. Protein: CASSTSGRRNNEQFF.

The gene calls are TRBV5-1 and TRBJ1-1; D ambiguous. Germline V CDR1 and CDR2: SGHRS, YFSETQ. The CDR3 sequence is 13 residues long. Trimming took off 4 bases at V and 10 bases at J, with 17 bases between the two ends. The chain's CDR3 is CASSEDGEGGAFF. In DNA, the CDR3 is TGCGCCAGCAGCGAGGACGGGGAAGGTGGAGCTTTCTTT.

V usage is TRBV6-5 and J usage is TRBJ2-1; 11 positions match TRBD2. The CDR3 is made up of 16 amino acids. V lost 4 bases and J lost 2; bases outside the gene matches: 4. Germline assignment: CDR1 MNHEY and CDR2 SVGAGI. The CDR3 bases are TGTGCCAGCAGTTTTAGCGGGGGGGCGGCCTACAATGAGCAGTTCTTC. Translation: CASSFSGGAAYNEQFF.